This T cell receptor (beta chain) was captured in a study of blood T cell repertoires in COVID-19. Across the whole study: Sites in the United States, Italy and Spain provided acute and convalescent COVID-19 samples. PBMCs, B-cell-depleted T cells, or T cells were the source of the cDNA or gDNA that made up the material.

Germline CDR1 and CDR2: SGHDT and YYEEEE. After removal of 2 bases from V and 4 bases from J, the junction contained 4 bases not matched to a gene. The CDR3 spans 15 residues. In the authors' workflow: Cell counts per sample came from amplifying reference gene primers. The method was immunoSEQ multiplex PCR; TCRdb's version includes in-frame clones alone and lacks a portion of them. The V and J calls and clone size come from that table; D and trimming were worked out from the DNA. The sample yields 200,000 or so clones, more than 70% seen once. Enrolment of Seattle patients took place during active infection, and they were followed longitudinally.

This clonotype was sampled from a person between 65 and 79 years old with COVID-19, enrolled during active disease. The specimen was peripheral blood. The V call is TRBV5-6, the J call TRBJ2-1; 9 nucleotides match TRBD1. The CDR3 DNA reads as TGTGCCAGCAGCTTCCGGGACAGGGATTACAATGAGCAGTTCTTC. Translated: CASSFRDRDYNEQFF.